The TCR beta chain under discussion was sequenced for a study of esophageal squamous cell carcinoma under preoperative chemotherapy. Looking at the study overall: Samples included peripheral blood T cells as well as tumor-infiltrating lymphocytes.

The CDR3 consists of 12 residues. Germline V lookup: CDR1 SGHVS, CDR2 FNYEAQ. V was pared by 7 bases and J by 7 bases, with 12 bases between. TCRdb re-called the PCR reads with MiXCR, one entry per CDR3 protein. In the table there are about 32,000 distinct CDR3 sequences, 52% of which are singletons. The time point: after preoperative PTX-NDP chemotherapy. Findings and caveats of the study: Abundant clones tended to shrink rather than expand after paclitaxel-nedaplatin.

This clonotype showed up just a few times. The antigen is not known. The receptor's source is a human donor with esophageal squamous cell carcinoma. The donor label of this sample is uncertain. The gene calls are TRBV7-6 and TRBJ2-3; possible D gene TRBD1, 5 bases. The sample was taken from a patient given preoperative chemotherapy. The CDR3 spells CASTLDSYTQYF. The DNA for the CDR3 is TGTGCCAGCACCCTAGACAGCTATACGCAGTATTTT. Full variable domain (missing parts from reference TRBV7-6 and TRBJ2-3): GAGVSQSPRYKVTKRGQDVALRCDPISGHVSLYWYRQALGQGPEFLTYFNYEAQQDKSGLPNDRFSAERPEGSISTLTIQRTEQRDSAMYRCASTLDSYTQYFGPGTRLTVL.